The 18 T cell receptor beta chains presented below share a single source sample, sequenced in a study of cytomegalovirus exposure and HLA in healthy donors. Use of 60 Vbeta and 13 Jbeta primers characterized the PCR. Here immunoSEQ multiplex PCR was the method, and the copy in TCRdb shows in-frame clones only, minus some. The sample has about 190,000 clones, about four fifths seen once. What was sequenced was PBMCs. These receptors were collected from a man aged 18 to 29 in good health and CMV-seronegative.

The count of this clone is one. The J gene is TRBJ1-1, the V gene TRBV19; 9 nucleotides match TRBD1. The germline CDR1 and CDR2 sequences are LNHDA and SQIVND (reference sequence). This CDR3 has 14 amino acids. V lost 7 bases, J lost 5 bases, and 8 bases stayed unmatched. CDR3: CASTPGTGLTEAFF. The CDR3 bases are TGTGCCAGTACCCCCGGGACAGGGTTAACTGAAGCTTTCTTT.

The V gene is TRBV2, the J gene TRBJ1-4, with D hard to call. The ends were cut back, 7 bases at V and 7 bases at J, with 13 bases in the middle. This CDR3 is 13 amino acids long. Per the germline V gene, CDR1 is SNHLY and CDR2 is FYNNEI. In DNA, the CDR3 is TGTGCCAGCAAGAGGGAGAACGGTGAAAAACTGTTTTTT. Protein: CASKRENGEKLFF.

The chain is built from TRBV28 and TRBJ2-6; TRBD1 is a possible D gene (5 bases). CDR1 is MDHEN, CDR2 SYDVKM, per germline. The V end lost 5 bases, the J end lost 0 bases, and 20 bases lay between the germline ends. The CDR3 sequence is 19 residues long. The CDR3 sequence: CASSGARFLGYSGANVLTF. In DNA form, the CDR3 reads TGTGCCAGCAGTGGGGCTCGCTTCTTGGGCTACTCTGGGGCCAACGTCCTGACTTTC. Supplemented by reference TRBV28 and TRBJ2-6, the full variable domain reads DVKVTQSSRYLVKRTGEKVFLECVQDMDHENMFWYRQDPGLGLRLIYFSYDVKMKEKGDIPEGYSVSREKKERFSLILESASTNQTSMYLCASSGARFLGYSGANVLTFGAGSRLTVL.

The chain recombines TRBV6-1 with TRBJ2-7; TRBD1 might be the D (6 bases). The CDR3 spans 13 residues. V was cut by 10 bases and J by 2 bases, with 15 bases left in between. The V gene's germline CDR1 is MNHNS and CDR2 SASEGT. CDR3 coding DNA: TGTGCCATCCTCCGGGACACCGCCTACGAGCAGTACTTC. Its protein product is CAILRDTAYEQYF.

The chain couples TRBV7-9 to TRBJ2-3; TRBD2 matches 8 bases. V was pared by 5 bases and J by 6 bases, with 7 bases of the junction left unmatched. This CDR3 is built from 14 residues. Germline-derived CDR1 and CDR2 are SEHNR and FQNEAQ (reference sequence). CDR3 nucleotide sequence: TGTGCCAGCAGCCTCGGGGGGGGCGCGGATACGCAGTATTTT. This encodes CASSLGGGADTQYF.

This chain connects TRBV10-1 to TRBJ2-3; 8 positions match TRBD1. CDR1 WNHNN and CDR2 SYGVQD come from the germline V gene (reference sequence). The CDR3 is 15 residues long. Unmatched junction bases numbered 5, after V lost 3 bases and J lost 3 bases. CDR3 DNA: TGCGCCAGCAGTGACAATACAGGGGGAACAGATACGCAGTATTTT. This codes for CASSDNTGGTDTQYF.

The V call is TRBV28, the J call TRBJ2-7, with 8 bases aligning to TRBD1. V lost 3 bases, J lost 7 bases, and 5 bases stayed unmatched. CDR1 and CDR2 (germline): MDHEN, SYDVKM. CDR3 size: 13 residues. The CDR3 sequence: CASSFRGLGEQYF. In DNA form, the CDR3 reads TGTGCCAGCAGTTTCAGGGGGCTGGGGGAGCAGTACTTC.

The CDR3 here is CASSLAMAGGNTGELFF. In nucleotides, the CDR3 is TGTGCCAGCAGCTTAGCTATGGCAGGGGGCAACACCGGGGAGCTGTTTTTT. V usage is TRBV7-8 and J usage is TRBJ2-2; 8 positions match TRBD1. V shed 0 bases and J 2 bases; nucleotides not matched to a gene: 5. Germline V CDR1 and CDR2: SGHVS, FQNEAQ. This CDR3 is 17 amino acids long.

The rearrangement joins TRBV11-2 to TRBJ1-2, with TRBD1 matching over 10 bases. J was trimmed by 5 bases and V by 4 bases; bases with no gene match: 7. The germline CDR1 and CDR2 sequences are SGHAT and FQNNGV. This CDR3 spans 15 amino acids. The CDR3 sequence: CASSWGTGVRYGYTF. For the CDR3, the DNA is TGTGCCAGCAGCTGGGGGACAGGGGTTAGGTATGGCTACACCTTC.

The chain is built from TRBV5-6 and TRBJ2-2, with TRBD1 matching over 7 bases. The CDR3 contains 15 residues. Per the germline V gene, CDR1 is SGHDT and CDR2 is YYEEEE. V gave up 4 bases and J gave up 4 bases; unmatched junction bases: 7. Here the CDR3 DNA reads TGTGCCAGCAGCACGAGGACAGGAGCCACCGGGGAGCTGTTTTTT. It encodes CASSTRTGATGELFF. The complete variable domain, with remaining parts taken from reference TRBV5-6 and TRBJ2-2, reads DAGVTQSPTHLIKTRGQQVTLRCSPKSGHDTVSWYQQALGQGPQFIFQYYEEEERQRGNFPDRFSGHQFPNYSSELNVNALLLGDSALYLCASSTRTGATGELFFGEGSRLTVL.

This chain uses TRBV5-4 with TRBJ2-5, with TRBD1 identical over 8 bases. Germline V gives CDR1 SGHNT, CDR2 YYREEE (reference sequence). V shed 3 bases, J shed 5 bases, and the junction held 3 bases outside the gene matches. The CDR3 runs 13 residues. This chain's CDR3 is CASSSGGYETQYF. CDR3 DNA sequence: TGTGCCAGCAGCTCAGGGGGCTATGAGACCCAGTACTTC.

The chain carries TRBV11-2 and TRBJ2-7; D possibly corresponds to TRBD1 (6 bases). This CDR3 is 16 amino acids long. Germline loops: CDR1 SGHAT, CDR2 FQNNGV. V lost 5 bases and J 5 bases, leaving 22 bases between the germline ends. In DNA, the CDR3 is TGTGCCAGCAGCCAGATGGGGGCAGCGAGAGGACACGAGCAGTACTTC. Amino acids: CASSQMGAARGHEQYF.

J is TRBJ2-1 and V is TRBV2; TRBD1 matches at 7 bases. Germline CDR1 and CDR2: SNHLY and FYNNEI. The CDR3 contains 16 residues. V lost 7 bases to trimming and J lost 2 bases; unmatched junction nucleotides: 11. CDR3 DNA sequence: TGTGCCAGCAATGGAGTGGGGCAGGGGGCCTACAATGAGCAGTTCTTC. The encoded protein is CASNGVGQGAYNEQFF. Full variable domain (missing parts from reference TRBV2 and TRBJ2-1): EPEVTQTPSHQVTQMGQEVILRCVPISNHLYFYWYRQILGQKVEFLVSFYNNEISEKSEIFDDQFSVERPDGSNFTLKIRSTKLEDSAMYFCASNGVGQGAYNEQFFGPGTRLTVL.

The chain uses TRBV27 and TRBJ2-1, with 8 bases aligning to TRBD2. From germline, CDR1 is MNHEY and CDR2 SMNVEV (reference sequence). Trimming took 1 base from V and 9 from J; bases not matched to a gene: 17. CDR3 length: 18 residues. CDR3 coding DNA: TGTGCCAGCAGTTTATTAACCCTAGCGGGCCCCGGGGACGGTGAGCAGTTCTTC. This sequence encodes CASSLLTLAGPGDGEQFF.

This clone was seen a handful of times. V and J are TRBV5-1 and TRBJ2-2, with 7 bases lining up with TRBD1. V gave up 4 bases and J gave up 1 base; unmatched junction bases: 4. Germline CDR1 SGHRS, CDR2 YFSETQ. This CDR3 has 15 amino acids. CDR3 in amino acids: CASSADRRNTGELFF. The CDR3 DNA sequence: TGCGCCAGCAGCGCGGACAGGCGGAACACCGGGGAGCTGTTTTTT.

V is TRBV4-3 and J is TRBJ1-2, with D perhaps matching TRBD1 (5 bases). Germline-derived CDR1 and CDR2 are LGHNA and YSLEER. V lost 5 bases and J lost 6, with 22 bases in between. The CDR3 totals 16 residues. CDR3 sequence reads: CASSAIGGGEKDGYTF. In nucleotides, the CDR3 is TGCGCCAGCAGCGCAATCGGGGGAGGCGAAAAGGATGGCTACACCTTC.

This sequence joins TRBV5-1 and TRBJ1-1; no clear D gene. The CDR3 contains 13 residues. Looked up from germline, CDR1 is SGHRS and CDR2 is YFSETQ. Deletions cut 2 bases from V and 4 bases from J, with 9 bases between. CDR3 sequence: CASSFAGSTEAFF. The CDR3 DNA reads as TGCGCCAGCAGCTTTGCTGGCAGCACTGAAGCTTTCTTT.

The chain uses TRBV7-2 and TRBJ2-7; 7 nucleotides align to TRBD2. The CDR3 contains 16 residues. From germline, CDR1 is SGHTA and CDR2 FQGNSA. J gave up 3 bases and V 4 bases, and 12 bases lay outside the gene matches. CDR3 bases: TGTGCCAGCAGCTCCCATTCGGCGGGAGAGGGCTACGAGCAGTACTTC. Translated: CASSSHSAGEGYEQYF.